Sequencing of this T cell receptor beta chain was carried out in a study of T-cell memory formation after mild COVID-19. Points from the study as a whole: Mainly in CM and EM were contracting CD4+ clones; CD8+ were in EMRA. Some clones that responded turned up in pre-infection memory, which suggests that cross-reactive memory joined in.

Germline assignment: CDR1 SGHRS and CDR2 YFSETQ. The CDR3 covers 15 residues. Trimming removed 4 bases from V and 4 bases from J; junction bases left unmatched: 9. Amplification by 5'RACE using constant-segment primers produced TCR alpha and TCR beta cDNA libraries that carried sample barcodes and UMIs. MiXCR, run by TCRdb on the 5' RACE reads, gives a single entry per CDR3 protein. The sample includes about 130,000 distinct CDR3 sequences, approximately 5.9% of them seen just once. At least ten counts were recorded for this clonotype. Its antigen remains unknown. The specimen was PBMCs or a T cell subset sorted from them (not recorded which). The clonotype originates from an adult woman who had mild COVID-19 (a few samples of this study predate the infection). Cell type and time point are not known. V usage is TRBV5-1 and J usage is TRBJ1-2; 8 positions agree with TRBD1. Here the CDR3 reads CASSDPRDRPYGYTF. CDR3 bases: TGCGCCAGCAGCGACCCCCGGGACAGGCCCTATGGCTACACCTTC.